This T cell receptor (beta chain) was observed in a study of OX40 agonist ivuxolimab in advanced cancers. CDR1 and CDR2 from the germline V gene are SQVTM and ANQGSEA. This CDR3 has 13 amino acids. Trimming took 7 bases from V and 8 from J; bases not matched to a gene: 6. Clones were sequenced by immunoSEQ multiplex PCR, and TCRdb holds only the in-frame ones, with some missing. The table lists about 19,000 clones, roughly 91% of them singletons. The sequenced sample was CD4+ or CD8+ T cells sorted from blood, obtained in a trial of the OX40 agonist ivuxolimab. The rearrangement uses TRBV29-1 and TRBJ1-3; 12 bases fit TRBD1. This clonotype was obtained from an adult with an advanced solid tumor such as melanoma, head and neck, liver or kidney cancer. The CDR3 nucleotides are TGCAGCGGCCTCGGGACAGGGGGCCACACCATATATTTT. It translates to CSGLGTGGHTIYF.